This T cell receptor beta chain emerged from a study of blood T cell repertoires in COVID-19. About the research overall: The United States, Italy and Spain supplied acute and convalescent COVID-19 samples. T cells, B-cell-depleted T cells, or PBMCs supplied cDNA or gDNA.

Germline lookup yields CDR1 KGHDR and CDR2 SFDVKD. Losses at the gene ends were 9 bases for V and 7 bases for J; bases not matched to a gene: 3. This CDR3 contains 11 residues. Original handling: Researchers report that nucleated cell counts were estimated from reference gene primer amplification. Sequenced by immunoSEQ multiplex PCR; TCRdb stores in-frame clones only, minus some. V, J and clone size are those of that table, while D and trimming were read from the DNA. This sample carries about 130,000 clones, around 89% of them seen once, and the ten largest clones take around 20%. The clonotype comes from a man aged 45-65 years with active or convalescent COVID-19. The sample was peripheral blood. The chain employs TRBV24-1 and TRBJ2-3, with 7 bases lining up with TRBD2. The CDR3 loop is CATGGRNTQYF. The CDR3 nucleotides read TGTGCCACCGGCGGGAGAAATACGCAGTATTTT.